This T cell receptor beta chain was profiled in a study of blood T cell repertoires in COVID-19. Sequencing used immunoSEQ multiplex PCR; TCRdb keeps in-frame clones, though not all of them. The data contain 52,000 or so clones, 90% to 95% of them singletons. The CDR3 runs to 15 residues. CDR1 is SNHLY and CDR2 is FYNNEI in the germline V gene. V gave up 2 bases and J gave up 1 base; unmatched junction bases: 4. The TCR comes from a man aged 45-65 years with acute or convalescent COVID-19. The sequenced sample consisted of peripheral blood. The chain uses TRBV2 and TRBJ2-5; 7 bases agree with TRBD1. CDR3 coding DNA: TGTGCCAGCAGTGAAAGGTCAGGGGGCCAAGAGACCCAGTACTTC. Translated, it gives CASSERSGGQETQYF.